The 27 T cell receptor beta chains in this list originate from one sample, sequenced in a study of human T cells and chemical hapten exposure (dated by TCRdb to the early 2020s). The library was obtained by RACE. Sequencing relied on a NextSeq 500. TCRdb handled the public reads itself, with Q25 trimming in fastp and clone calling in MiXCR, and kept productive beta chains. Merged by CDR3 protein, the rows form single entries marked with the most common genes and DNA. Here the sample has some 300,000 distinct CDR3 sequences; about 5% occur a single time. Less than 9% of the sample is held by the ten biggest clonotypes. The sample's time point label is to be understood as: pre-sensitization, week 0. The meaning of the sample's treatment or condition label: therapeutic diphenylcyclopropenone sensitization with weekly scalp DPC. Sequencing used whole blood, obtained in connection with sensitization to the hapten diphenylcyclopropenone (DPC). The receptors stem from a woman under 30 with alopecia areata. Some clones in this sample may be carry-over from other donors' samples.

This clonotype was found many times. The V gene is TRBV7-2, the J gene TRBJ2-1; 7 bases are shared with TRBD2. With V trimmed by 1 base and J by 5 bases, 5 bases remained unmatched. Germline-derived CDR1 and CDR2 are SGHTA and FQGNSA. The CDR3 runs 15 residues. The CDR3 DNA sequence: TGTGCCAGCAGCTTAGACCGGGGGGAACACAATGAGCAGTTCTTC. This encodes CASSLDRGEHNEQFF. The complete variable domain, with remaining parts taken from reference TRBV7-2 and TRBJ2-1, reads GAGVSQSPSNKVTEKGKDVELRCDPISGHTALYWYRQSLGQGLEFLIYFQGNSAPDKSGLPSDRFSAERTGGSVSTLTIQRTQQEDSAVYLCASSLDRGEHNEQFFGPGTRLTVL.

This clonotype was observed a few times. This rearrangement joins TRBV6-2 or TRBV6-3 to TRBJ2-7; D may be TRBD1 (6 bases). The V and J ends lost 5 bases and 0 bases respectively, with 20 bases between them. Germline CDR1 reads MNHEY; CDR2 reads SVGEGT. CDR3 length equals 17 residues. Here the CDR3 DNA reads TGTGCCAGCAGTCTCGTGATGAAGACAGGACCCTCCTACGAGCAGTACTTC. Protein product: CASSLVMKTGPSYEQYF.

The rearrangement uses TRBV7-9 and TRBJ2-7, with 10 nucleotides matching TRBD2. In germline, CDR1 is SEHNR, CDR2 FQNEAQ (reference sequence). The trim removed 1 base at V and 0 bases at J, leaving 9 bases unmatched. The CDR3 consists of 18 residues. CDR3 amino acids: CASSLGLAGPISSYEQYF. For the CDR3, the DNA is TGTGCCAGCAGCTTAGGACTAGCGGGCCCTATTAGCTCCTACGAGCAGTACTTC.

V usage is TRBV7-2 and J usage is TRBJ2-3; TRBD2 matches at 8 bases. Germline V lookup: CDR1 SGHTA, CDR2 FQGNSA. The CDR3 spans 15 residues. The J segment lost 4 bases and the V segment lost 0 bases, leaving 3 bases of the junction unmatched. DNA for the CDR3: TGTGCCAGCAGCTTAGCGGGACTAGTCCCAGATACGCAGTATTTT. Translated, it gives CASSLAGLVPDTQYF.

This clonotype has ten or more counts. The genes are TRBV7-2 and TRBJ2-5; TRBD2 matches at 9 bases. Germline assignment: CDR1 SGHTA and CDR2 FQGNSA. This CDR3 is built from 15 residues. V lost 3 bases to trimming and J lost 4 bases; unmatched junction nucleotides: 6. DNA of the CDR3: TGTGCCAGCAGCTTGGGACTAGCAGAACTAGAGACCCAGTACTTC. Translated, it gives CASSLGLAELETQYF.

This clonotype was counted a few times. The chain couples TRBV28 to TRBJ2-3; D not resolved. Trimming took off 2 bases at V and 11 bases at J, with 11 bases between the two ends. CDR3 length: 12 amino acids. CDR1 and CDR2 from the germline V gene are MDHEN and SYDVKM. The CDR3 spells CASSLRETGQYF. DNA for the CDR3: TGTGCCAGCAGTTTAAGGGAAACTGGGCAGTATTTT.

By sample fraction, this clonotype is medium-sized (0.01 to 0.1%). V usage is TRBV28 and J usage is TRBJ1-1; D is possibly TRBD1 (6 bases). The V end was cut by 4 bases, the J end by 6 bases, with 12 bases between. Germline V gene lookup returns CDR1 MDHEN and CDR2 SYDVKM. CDR3 size: 13 residues. The CDR3 nucleotides read TGTGCCAGCAGTTGGACAGTTAGCTCTGAAGCTTTCTTT. It yields the protein CASSWTVSSEAFF.

This clonotype came up a few times. The gene calls are TRBV12-3 or TRBV12-4 and TRBJ1-2; the D gene is possibly TRBD1 (5 bases). The CDR3 totals 15 residues. The ends were cut back, 2 bases at V and 8 bases at J, with 18 bases in the middle. The CDR3 sequence is CASSLNFGALGGYTF. The CDR3 region has the DNA TGTGCCAGCAGTTTAAACTTCGGGGCCCTGGGGGGCTACACCTTC.

This clonotype was seen a few times. The rearrangement uses TRBV7-9 and TRBJ1-1, with D tentatively TRBD1 (5 bases). Trimming removed 5 bases from V and 4 bases from J, with 17 bases in between. Germline-derived CDR1 and CDR2 are SEHNR and FQNEAQ (reference sequence). This CDR3 contains 15 residues. CDR3 sequence (DNA): TGTGCCAGCAGCCGACGCGGGGCAGCGGGCACTGAAGCTTTCTTT. Translating gives CASSRRGAAGTEAFF.

This clonotype was seen only a few times. This chain joins TRBV11-2 and TRBJ1-3; D gene unclear. The V end was cut by 1 base, the J end by 7 bases, with 11 bases between. Germline V gives CDR1 SGHAT, CDR2 FQNNGV. The CDR3 is 14 amino acids. The CDR3 loop is CASSLGRTSNTIYF. CDR3 sequence (DNA): TGTGCCAGCAGCTTAGGGCGGACCTCGAACACCATATATTTT.

This clonotype was counted between two and nine times. This rearrangement joins TRBV7-9 to TRBJ1-6; 8 bases agree with TRBD1. The CDR3 length is 16 residues. Trimming cost V 5 bases and J 6 bases; bases outside gene matches: 9. CDR1 and CDR2 (germline): SEHNR, FQNEAQ (reference sequence). CDR3 in DNA: TGTGCCAGCAGCCCCGGGACAGGTGGTAGTAATTCACCCCTCCACTTT. This codes for CASSPGTGGSNSPLHF. The full variable domain, in which reference TRBV7-9 and TRBJ1-6 provide the parts outside the CDR3, is DTGVSQNPRHKITKRGQNVTFRCDPISEHNRLYWYRQTLGQGPEFLTYFQNEAQLEKSRLLSDRFSAERPKGSFSTLEIQRTEQGDSAMYLCASSPGTGGSNSPLHFGNGTRLTVT.

This clonotype turned up a few times. The V gene is TRBV3-1, the J gene TRBJ2-7, with TRBD2 identical over 13 bases. Germline V CDR1 and CDR2: LGHDT, YNNKEL (reference sequence). With V trimmed by 3 bases and J by 2 bases, 4 bases remained unmatched. The CDR3 runs 16 residues. The CDR3: CASSHWTSGGTYEQYF. CDR3 DNA sequence: TGTGCCAGCAGCCATTGGACTAGCGGGGGTACCTACGAGCAGTACTTC.

A few counts support this clonotype. The CDR3 bases are TGTGCCAGCAGTTACAGGAGGGCAACTAATGAAAAACTGTTTTTT. Translated, it gives CASSYRRATNEKLFF. The chain joins TRBV6-5 to TRBJ1-4, with D unresolved. The ends were cut back, 2 bases at V and 0 bases at J, with 7 bases in the middle. The CDR3 is 15 amino acids. Germline CDR1 and CDR2: MNHEY and SVGAGI.

This clonotype has at least ten counts. V gene TRBV29-1 combines with J gene TRBJ2-1; no firm D call. Between the trimmed V and J ends, which lost 7 bases and 5 bases, there was a span of 15 bases. CDR1 SQVTM and CDR2 ANQGSEA come from the germline V gene. This CDR3 spans 13 amino acids. Here the CDR3 DNA reads TGCAGCGGTGAGGCGTGGCAGAACAATGAGCAGTTCTTC. Protein: CSGEAWQNNEQFF.

This clonotype has a handful of counts. This chain connects TRBV7-9 to TRBJ2-1; D is ambiguous. The CDR3 contains 13 residues. Trimming took 7 bases from V and 9 from J, leaving 16 bases between them. Germline assignment: CDR1 SEHNR and CDR2 FQNEAQ (reference sequence). The DNA for the CDR3 is TGTGCCAGCAAGGGCGAACCGATAGGTGAGCAGTTCTTC. It yields the protein CASKGEPIGEQFF.

This chain connects TRBV12-3 or TRBV12-4 to TRBJ1-2; D ambiguous. The CDR3 is 14 residues long. V lost 7 bases and J lost 2, with 14 bases in between. The CDR3 sequence: CASTPADRNYGYTF. The DNA for the CDR3 is TGTGCCAGCACCCCGGCGGACCGGAACTATGGCTACACCTTC.

The chain uses TRBV28 and TRBJ1-1; D unresolved. CDR1 and CDR2 from the germline V gene are MDHEN and SYDVKM. Trimming shortened V by 5 bases and J by 1 base, and 8 bases separated the two germline ends. The CDR3 contains 13 residues. The CDR3 sequence is CASSHTTNTEAFF. The DNA of the CDR3 is TGTGCCAGCAGTCACACGACGAACACTGAAGCTTTCTTT.

This clonotype was detected ten times or more. This chain joins TRBV5-4 and TRBJ2-2, with TRBD1 matching over 8 bases. This CDR3 contains 14 residues. The ends lost 0 bases at V and 6 bases at J; junction bases unmatched: 1. Germline V CDR1 and CDR2: SGHNT, YYREEE (reference sequence). The CDR3 reads CASSLDRGAGELFF. The CDR3 nucleotides are TGTGCCAGCAGCTTGGACAGGGGGGCCGGGGAGCTGTTTTTT.

This sequence joins TRBV4-3 and TRBJ1-2, with 7 bases lining up with TRBD1. J gave up 2 bases and V 0 bases, and 6 bases lay outside the gene matches. CDR3 length: 16 residues. Germline values: CDR1 LGHNA, CDR2 YSLEER. In DNA, the CDR3 is TGCGCCAGCAGCCAAGATCCACAGGGGCCAAACTATGGCTACACCTTC. This encodes CASSQDPQGPNYGYTF.

This clonotype was recorded at least ten times. This sequence joins TRBV28 and TRBJ2-3, with D perhaps being TRBD1 or TRBD2 (6 bases each). CDR3 length: 14 amino acids. Trimming removed 2 bases from V and 11 bases from J, with 17 bases in between. Per germline, CDR1 MDHEN and CDR2 SYDVKM. In DNA, the CDR3 is TGTGCCAGCAGTTTAACCCAGGGGAGGAGAGAGCAGTATTTT. Translating it yields CASSLTQGRREQYF.

This clonotype was detected ten times or more. The DNA for the CDR3 is TGTGCCAGCAGCTTACTACAGGGCACTAACTATGGCTACACCTTC. Its translation is CASSLLQGTNYGYTF. This rearrangement joins TRBV11-2 to TRBJ1-2; D possibly corresponds to TRBD1 (6 bases). In germline, CDR1 is SGHAT, CDR2 FQNNGV. This CDR3 comprises 15 residues. V dropped 2 bases and J dropped 0 bases, with 10 bases sitting between them.

The table lists this clonotype with a few counts. The V call is TRBV12-3 or TRBV12-4, the J call TRBJ1-2; TRBD1 might be the D (5 bases). The CDR3 sequence is 16 residues long. Trimming took 2 bases from V and 1 from J, leaving 14 bases between them. This CDR3 reads CASSLNSWGLNYGYTF. CDR3 coding DNA: TGTGCCAGCAGTTTAAACTCTTGGGGCCTTAACTATGGCTACACCTTC.

The V and J genes are TRBV28 and TRBJ1-5; possibly TRBD1 for D (5 bases). The CDR3 covers 15 residues. CDR1 is MDHEN and CDR2 is SYDVKM in the germline V gene. Trimming pared 4 bases from V and 7 bases from J, leaving 17 bases between. The CDR3 DNA is TGTGCCAGCAGTTCAACAGGCCTTGGTTGGCAGCCCCAGCATTTT. Protein: CASSSTGLGWQPQHF.

This chain links TRBV29-1 with TRBJ1-1; perhaps TRBD1 as D (5 bases). V lost 0 bases to trimming and J lost 2 bases, with 13 bases between them. Germline loops: CDR1 SQVTM, CDR2 ANQGSEA. This CDR3 has 15 residues. The CDR3 bases are TGCAGCGTTGAAGATTTTACAGGCCTAAACACTGAAGCTTTCTTT. Translation gives CSVEDFTGLNTEAFF.

The V gene is TRBV5-1, the J gene TRBJ2-2; 7 bases are a match to TRBD1. This CDR3 is built from 15 residues. The V gene end was trimmed by 4 bases and the J gene end by 6 bases; junction bases not matched to a gene: 9. CDR1 SGHRS and CDR2 YFSETQ come from the germline V gene. The CDR3 coding sequence is TGCGCCAGCAGCATGCGGACAGGCCTCGCCGGGGAGCTGTTTTTT. Protein: CASSMRTGLAGELFF.

The table lists this clonotype with many counts. V gene TRBV9 combines with J gene TRBJ2-5; maybe TRBD1 (6 bases). The CDR3 loop spans 17 amino acids. Between the trimmed V and J ends, which lost 3 bases and 5 bases, there was a span of 23 bases. Germline V gene lookup returns CDR1 SGDLS and CDR2 YYNGEE. CDR3 nucleotides: TGTGCCAGCAGCGCGAACTACGGGACAACCCTCGGGGAGACCCAGTACTTC. Protein sequence: CASSANYGTTLGETQYF.

This chain connects TRBV6-1 to TRBJ2-3; 10 positions match TRBD1. CDR1 is MNHNS and CDR2 is SASEGT in the germline V gene. The trim removed 8 bases at V and 1 base at J, leaving 3 bases unmatched. This CDR3 contains 14 residues. For the CDR3, the DNA is TGTGCCAGCGACAGGGGGCGAGGCACAGATACGCAGTATTTT. This gives the protein CASDRGRGTDTQYF.